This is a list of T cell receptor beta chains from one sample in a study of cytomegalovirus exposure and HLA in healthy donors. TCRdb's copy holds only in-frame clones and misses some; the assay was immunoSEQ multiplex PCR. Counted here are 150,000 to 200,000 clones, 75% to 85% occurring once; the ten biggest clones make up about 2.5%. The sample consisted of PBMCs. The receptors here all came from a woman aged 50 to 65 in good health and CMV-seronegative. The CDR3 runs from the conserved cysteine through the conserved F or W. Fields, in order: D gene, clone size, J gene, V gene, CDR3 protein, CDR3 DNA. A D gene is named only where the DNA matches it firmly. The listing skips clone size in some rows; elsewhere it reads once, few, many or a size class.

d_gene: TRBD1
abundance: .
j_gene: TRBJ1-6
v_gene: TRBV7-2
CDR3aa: CASSPRSTGTNSPLHF
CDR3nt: TGTGCCAGCAGCCCGCGATCGACAGGGACTAATTCACCCCTCCACTTT

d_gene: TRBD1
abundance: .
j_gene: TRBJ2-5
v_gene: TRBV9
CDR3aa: CASSVGQGKETQYF
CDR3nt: TGTGCCAGCAGCGTAGGACAGGGTAAAGAGACCCAGTACTTC

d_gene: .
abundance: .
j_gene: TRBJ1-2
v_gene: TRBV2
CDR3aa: CASSEGARVDGYTF
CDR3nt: TGTGCCAGCAGTGAAGGGGCCAGGGTGGATGGCTACACCTTC

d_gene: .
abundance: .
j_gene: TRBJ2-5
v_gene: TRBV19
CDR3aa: CASSPELYQETQYF
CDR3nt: TGTGCCAGTAGCCCCGAGCTGTACCAAGAGACCCAGTACTTC

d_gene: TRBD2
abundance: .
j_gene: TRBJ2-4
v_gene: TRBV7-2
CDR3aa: CASSFASGSGDIQYF
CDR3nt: TGTGCCAGCAGCTTCGCTAGCGGGAGTGGAGACATTCAGTACTTC

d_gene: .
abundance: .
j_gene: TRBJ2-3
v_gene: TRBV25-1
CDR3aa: CASSQTYAQYF
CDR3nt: TGTGCCAGCAGTCAGACTTACGCGCAGTATTTT

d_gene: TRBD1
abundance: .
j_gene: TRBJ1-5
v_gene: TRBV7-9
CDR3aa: CSSSLGGTGNQPQHF
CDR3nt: TGTTCCAGCAGCTTAGGCGGGACAGGCAATCAGCCCCAGCATTTT

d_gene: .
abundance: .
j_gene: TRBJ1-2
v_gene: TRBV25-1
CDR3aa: CASSEYPLSDGYTF
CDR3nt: TGTGCCAGCAGTGAATATCCCCTGAGTGATGGCTACACCTTC

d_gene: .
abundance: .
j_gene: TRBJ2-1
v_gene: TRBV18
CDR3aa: CASSPFSEGGHEQFF
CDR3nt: TGTGCCAGCTCCCCTTTTAGCGAGGGAGGACATGAGCAGTTCTTC

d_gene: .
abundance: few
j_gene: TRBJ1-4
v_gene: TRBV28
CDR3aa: CASSPRATNEKLFF
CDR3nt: TGTGCCAGCAGTCCACGCGCAACTAATGAAAAACTGTTTTTT

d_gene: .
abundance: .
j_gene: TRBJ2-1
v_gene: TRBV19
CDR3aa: CASSISTNEQFF
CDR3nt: TGTGCCAGTAGTATATCTACCAATGAGCAGTTCTTC

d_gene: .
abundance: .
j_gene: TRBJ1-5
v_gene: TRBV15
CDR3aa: CATSPSGGVIGSNQPQHF
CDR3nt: TGTGCCACCAGCCCCTCCGGGGGGGTGATAGGTAGCAATCAGCCCCAGCATTTT

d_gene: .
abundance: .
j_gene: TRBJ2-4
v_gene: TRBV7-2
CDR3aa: CASSSEGTLAKNIQYF
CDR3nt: TGTGCCAGCAGCTCCGAGGGTACGTTGGCCAAAAACATTCAGTACTTC

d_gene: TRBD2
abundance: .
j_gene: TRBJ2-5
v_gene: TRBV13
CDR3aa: CASSPGRSGLAGGEETQYF
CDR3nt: TGTGCCAGCAGCCCCGGAAGATCGGGACTAGCGGGAGGGGAAGAGACCCAGTACTTC

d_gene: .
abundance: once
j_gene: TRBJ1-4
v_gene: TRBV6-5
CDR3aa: CASTVTATNEKLFF
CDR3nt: TGTGCCAGCACGGTGACAGCAACTAATGAAAAACTGTTTTTT

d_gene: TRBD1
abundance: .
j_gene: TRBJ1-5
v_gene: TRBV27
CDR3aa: CASSLWGQGNQPQHF
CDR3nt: TGTGCCAGCAGTTTATGGGGACAGGGAAATCAGCCCCAGCATTTT

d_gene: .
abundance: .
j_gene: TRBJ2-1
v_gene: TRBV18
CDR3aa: CASSPQRGSDNEQFF
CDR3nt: TGTGCCAGCTCACCACAAAGGGGAAGTGATAATGAGCAGTTCTTC

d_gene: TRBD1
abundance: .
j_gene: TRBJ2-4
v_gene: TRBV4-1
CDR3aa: CASSQGGQGNIQYF
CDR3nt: TGCGCCAGCAGCCAGGGGGGACAGGGGAACATTCAGTACTTC

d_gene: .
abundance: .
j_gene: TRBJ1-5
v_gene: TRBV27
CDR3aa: CASGGQGSNQPQHF
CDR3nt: TGTGCCAGCGGGGGTCAGGGGAGCAATCAGCCCCAGCATTTT

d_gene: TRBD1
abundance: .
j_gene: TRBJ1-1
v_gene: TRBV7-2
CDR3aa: CASRRDRGAQNGAFF
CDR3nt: TGTGCCAGCAGACGGGACAGGGGTGCCCAAAACGGAGCTTTCTTT

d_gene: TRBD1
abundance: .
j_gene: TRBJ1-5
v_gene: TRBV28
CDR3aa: CASSPGQGGQPQHF
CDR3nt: TGTGCCAGCAGTCCCGGACAGGGCGGTCAGCCCCAGCATTTT

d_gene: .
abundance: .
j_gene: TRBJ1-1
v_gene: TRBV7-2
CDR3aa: CASLGGPSNTEAFF
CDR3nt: TGTGCCAGCCTGGGAGGGCCTTCGAACACTGAAGCTTTCTTT

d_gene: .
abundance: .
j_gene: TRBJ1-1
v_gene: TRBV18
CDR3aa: CASSLTGPEAFF
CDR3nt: TGTGCCAGCTCCCTTACAGGGCCTGAAGCTTTCTTT

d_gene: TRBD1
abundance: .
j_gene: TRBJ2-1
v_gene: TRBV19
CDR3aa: CASSIGGQVPYNEQFF
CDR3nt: TGTGCCAGTAGTATAGGGGGACAGGTTCCGTACAATGAGCAGTTCTTC

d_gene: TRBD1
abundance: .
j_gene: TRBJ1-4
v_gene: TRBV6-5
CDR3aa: CASSRGTGNEKLFF
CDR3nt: TGTGCCAGCAGCCGGGGGACAGGGAATGAAAAACTGTTTTTT

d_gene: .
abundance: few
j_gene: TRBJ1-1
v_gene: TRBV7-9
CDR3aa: CASSSRGESGAAFF
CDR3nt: TGTGCCAGCAGTTCACGAGGGGAATCAGGGGCTGCTTTCTTT

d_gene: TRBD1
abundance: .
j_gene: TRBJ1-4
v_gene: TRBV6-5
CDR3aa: CASRTGNNEKLFF
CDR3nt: TGTGCCAGCAGGACAGGGAATAATGAAAAACTGTTTTTT

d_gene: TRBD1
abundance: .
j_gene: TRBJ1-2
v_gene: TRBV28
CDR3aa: CASSRAGQDYGYTF
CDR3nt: TGTGCCAGCAGTCGAGCCGGACAGGACTATGGCTACACCTTC

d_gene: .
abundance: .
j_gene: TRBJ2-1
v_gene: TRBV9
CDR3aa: CASSAFPGSSYNEQFF
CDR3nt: TGTGCCAGCAGCGCCTTTCCGGGGAGCTCCTACAATGAGCAGTTCTTC

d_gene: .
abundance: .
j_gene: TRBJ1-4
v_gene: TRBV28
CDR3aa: CASSLAVSGLFF
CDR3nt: TGTGCCAGCAGTTTAGCGGTCAGCGGACTGTTTTTT

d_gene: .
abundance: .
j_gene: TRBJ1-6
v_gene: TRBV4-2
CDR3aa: CASSQNRENSPLHF
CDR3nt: TGTGCCAGCAGCCAAAACAGGGAAAATTCACCCCTCCACTTT

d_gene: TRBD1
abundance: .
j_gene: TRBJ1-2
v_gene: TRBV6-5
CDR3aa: CASIRQGAKGYGYTF
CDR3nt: TGTGCCAGCATCAGACAGGGGGCAAAGGGCTATGGCTACACCTTC

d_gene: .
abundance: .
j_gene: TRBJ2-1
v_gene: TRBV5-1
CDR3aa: CASSLLVRDEQFF
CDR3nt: TGCGCCAGCAGCTTGCTCGTACGCGATGAGCAGTTCTTC

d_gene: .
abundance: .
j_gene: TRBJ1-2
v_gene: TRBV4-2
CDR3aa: CASSQDAGAGYGYTF
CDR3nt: TGTGCCAGCAGCCAAGATGCGGGGGCCGGCTATGGCTACACCTTC

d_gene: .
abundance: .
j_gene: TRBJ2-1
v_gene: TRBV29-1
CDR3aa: CSGGEQGGIDEQFF
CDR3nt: TGCAGCGGGGGGGAACAGGGGGGGATTGACGAGCAGTTCTTC

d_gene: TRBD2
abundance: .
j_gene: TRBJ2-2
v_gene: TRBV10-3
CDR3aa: CAISEVLAGATGELFF
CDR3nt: TGTGCCATCAGTGAGGTGCTAGCGGGAGCCACCGGGGAGCTGTTTTTT

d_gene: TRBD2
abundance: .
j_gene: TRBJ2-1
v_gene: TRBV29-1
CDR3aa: CSVARSSGRGGNEQFF
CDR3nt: TGCAGCGTTGCCCGAAGCAGCGGGAGAGGAGGGAATGAGCAGTTCTTC

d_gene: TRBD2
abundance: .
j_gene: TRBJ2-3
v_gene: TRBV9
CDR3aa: CASNSGSGGARDTQYF
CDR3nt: TGTGCCAGCAACTCGGGCAGCGGGGGGGCGAGAGATACGCAGTATTTT

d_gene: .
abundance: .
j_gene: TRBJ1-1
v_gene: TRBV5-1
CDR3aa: CASSWGGTNTEAFF
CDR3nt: TGCGCCAGCAGCTGGGGGGGTACGAACACTGAAGCTTTCTTT

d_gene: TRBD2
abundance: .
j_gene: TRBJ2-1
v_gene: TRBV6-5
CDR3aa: CASSALAGGSNEQFF
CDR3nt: TGTGCCAGCAGTGCTCTAGCGGGAGGATCCAATGAGCAGTTCTTC

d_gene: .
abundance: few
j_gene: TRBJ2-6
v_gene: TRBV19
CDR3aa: CASSLLASGANVLTF
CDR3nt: TGTGCCAGTAGTCTACTAGCCTCTGGGGCCAACGTCCTGACTTTC

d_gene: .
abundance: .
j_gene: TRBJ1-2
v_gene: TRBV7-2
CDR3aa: CASSGGADYGYTF
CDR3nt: TGTGCCAGCAGCGGTGGGGCGGACTATGGCTACACCTTC

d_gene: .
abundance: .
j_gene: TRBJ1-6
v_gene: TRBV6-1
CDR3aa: CASSLRTVGNSPLHF
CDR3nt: TGTGCCAGCAGCCTCCGGACAGTAGGGAATTCACCCCTCCACTTT

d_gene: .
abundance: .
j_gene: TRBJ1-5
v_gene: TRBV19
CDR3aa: CASSSSKGVRQPQHF
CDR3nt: TGTGCCAGTAGTTCCTCCAAAGGGGTTCGTCAGCCCCAGCATTTT

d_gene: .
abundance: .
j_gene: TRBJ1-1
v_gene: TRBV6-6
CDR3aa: CASSYSTGNTEAFF
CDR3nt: TGTGCCAGCAGTTACTCGACAGGGAACACTGAAGCTTTCTTT

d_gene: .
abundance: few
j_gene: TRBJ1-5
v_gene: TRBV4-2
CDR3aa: CASSHDRDIGQPQHF
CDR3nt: TGTGCCAGCAGCCACGACCGGGACATCGGTCAGCCCCAGCATTTT

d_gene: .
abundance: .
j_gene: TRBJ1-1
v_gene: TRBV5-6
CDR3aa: CASSPGQISNTEAFF
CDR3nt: TGTGCCAGCAGCCCCGGACAAATCTCGAACACTGAAGCTTTCTTT

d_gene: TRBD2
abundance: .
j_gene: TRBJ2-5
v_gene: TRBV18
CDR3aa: CASSPPLRGVGEETQYF
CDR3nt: TGTGCCAGCTCACCACCCCTGCGGGGGGTTGGGGAAGAGACCCAGTACTTC

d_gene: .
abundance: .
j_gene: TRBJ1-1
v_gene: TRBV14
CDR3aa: CASSRNRNTEAFF
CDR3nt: TGTGCCAGCAGCCGAAACAGGAACACTGAAGCTTTCTTT

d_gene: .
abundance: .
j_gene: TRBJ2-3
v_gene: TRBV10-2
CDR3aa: CASIGEPDTQYF
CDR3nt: TGCGCCAGCATCGGAGAACCAGATACGCAGTATTTT

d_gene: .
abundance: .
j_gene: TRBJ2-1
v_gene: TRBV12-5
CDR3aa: CASGPGPWSYNEQFF
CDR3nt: TGTGCTAGTGGCCCGGGTCCCTGGTCCTACAATGAGCAGTTCTTC

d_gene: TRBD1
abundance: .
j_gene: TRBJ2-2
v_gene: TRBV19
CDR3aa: CASSRRTGGTGELFF
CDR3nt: TGTGCCAGTAGTAGGCGGACAGGGGGCACCGGGGAGCTGTTTTTT

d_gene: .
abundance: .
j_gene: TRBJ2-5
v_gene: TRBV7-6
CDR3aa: CASSLAGQGGATQYF
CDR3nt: TGTGCCAGCAGCTTAGCGGGGCAGGGGGGCGCGACCCAGTACTTC

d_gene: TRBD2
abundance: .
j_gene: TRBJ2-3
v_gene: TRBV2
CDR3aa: CASSGGLGYVAQYF
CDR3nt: TGTGCCAGCAGTGGGGGACTAGGGTACGTGGCGCAGTATTTT

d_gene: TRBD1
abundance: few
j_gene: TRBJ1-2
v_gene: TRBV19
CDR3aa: CASSTTGGGYGYTF
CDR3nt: TGTGCCAGTAGCACCACAGGGGGCGGCTATGGCTACACCTTC

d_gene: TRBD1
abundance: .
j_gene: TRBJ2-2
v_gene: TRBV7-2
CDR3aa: CASSLERTGAGELFF
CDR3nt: TGTGCCAGCAGCTTAGAGCGGACAGGGGCCGGGGAGCTGTTTTTT

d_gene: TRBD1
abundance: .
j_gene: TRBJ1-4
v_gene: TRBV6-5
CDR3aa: CASSYGVRGEEKLFF
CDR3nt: TGTGCCAGCAGTTACGGCGTCAGGGGGGAAGAAAAACTGTTTTTT

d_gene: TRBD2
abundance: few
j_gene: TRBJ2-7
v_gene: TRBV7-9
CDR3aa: CASSLGGDEQYF
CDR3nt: TGTGCCAGCAGCTTGGGGGGGGACGAGCAGTACTTC

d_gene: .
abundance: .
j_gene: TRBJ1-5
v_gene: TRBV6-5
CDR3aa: CASSFTGLEGQPQHF
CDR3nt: TGTGCCAGCAGTTTCACCGGTTTGGAGGGTCAGCCCCAGCATTTT

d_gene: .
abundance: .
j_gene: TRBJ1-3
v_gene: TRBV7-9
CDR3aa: CASSLWGEGTGNTIYF
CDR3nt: TGTGCCAGCAGCTTATGGGGAGAAGGGACTGGAAACACCATATATTTT